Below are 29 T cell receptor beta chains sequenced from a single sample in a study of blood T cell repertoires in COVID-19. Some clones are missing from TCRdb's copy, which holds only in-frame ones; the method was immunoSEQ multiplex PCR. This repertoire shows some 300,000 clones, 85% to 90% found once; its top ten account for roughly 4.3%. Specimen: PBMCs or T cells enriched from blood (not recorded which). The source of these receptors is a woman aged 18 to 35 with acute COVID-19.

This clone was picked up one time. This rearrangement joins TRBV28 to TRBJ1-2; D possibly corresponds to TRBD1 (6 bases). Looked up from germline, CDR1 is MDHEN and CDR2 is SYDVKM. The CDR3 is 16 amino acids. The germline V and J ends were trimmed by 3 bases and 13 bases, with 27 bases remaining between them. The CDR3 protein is CASSFLIGGLGAQGTF. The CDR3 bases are TGTGCCAGCAGTTTCCTAATTGGGGGATTGGGGGCTCAGGGCACCTTC.

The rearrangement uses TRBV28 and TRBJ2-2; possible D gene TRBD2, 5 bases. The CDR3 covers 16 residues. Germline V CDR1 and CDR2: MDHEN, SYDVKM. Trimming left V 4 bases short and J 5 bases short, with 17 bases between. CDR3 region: CASSSSGEQGTGELFF. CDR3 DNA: TGTGCCAGCAGTTCCTCCGGGGAACAAGGGACCGGGGAGCTGTTTTTT.

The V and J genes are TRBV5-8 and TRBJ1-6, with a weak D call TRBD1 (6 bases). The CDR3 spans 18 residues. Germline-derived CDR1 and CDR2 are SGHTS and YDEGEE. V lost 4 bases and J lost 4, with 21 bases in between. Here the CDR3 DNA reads TGTGCCAGCAGCCCCCACCTAGGGGGGGTACTTTATAATTCACCCCTCCACTTT. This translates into CASSPHLGGVLYNSPLHF.

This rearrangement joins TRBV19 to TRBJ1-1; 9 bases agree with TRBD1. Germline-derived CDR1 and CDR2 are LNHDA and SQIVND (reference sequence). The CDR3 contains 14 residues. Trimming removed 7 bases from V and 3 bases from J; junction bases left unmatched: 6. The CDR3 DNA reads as TGTGCCAGTACTCTGGGACAGGGATACACTGAAGCTTTCTTT. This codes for CASTLGQGYTEAFF.

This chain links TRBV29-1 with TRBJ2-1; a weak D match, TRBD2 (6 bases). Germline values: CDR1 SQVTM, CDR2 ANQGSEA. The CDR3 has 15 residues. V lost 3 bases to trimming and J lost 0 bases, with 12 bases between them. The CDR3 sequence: CSVEGHGSSYNEQFF. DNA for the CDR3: TGCAGCGTTGAGGGGCACGGGAGCTCCTACAATGAGCAGTTCTTC.

The CDR3 bases are TGTGCCAGTAGTACCGGACAGGGACATGGCTACACCTTC. Encoded protein: CASSTGQGHGYTF. The rearrangement joins TRBV19 to TRBJ1-2, with 8 bases matching TRBD1. The germline CDR1 and CDR2 sequences are LNHDA and SQIVND (reference sequence). The trim removed 4 bases at V and 6 bases at J, leaving 4 bases unmatched. The CDR3 totals 13 residues.

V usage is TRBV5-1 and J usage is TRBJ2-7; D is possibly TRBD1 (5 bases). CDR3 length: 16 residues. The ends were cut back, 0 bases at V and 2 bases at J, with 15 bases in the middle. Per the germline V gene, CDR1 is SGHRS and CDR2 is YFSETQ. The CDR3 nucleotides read TGCGCCAGCAGCTTGGTATTAAGGGGCGACGCCTACGAGCAGTACTTC. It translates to CASSLVLRGDAYEQYF.

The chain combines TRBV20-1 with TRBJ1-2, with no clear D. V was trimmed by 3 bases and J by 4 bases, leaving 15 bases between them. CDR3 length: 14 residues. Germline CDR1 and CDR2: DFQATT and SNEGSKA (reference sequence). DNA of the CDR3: TGCAGTGCTAGTTTATCCCACACGGGCTATGGCTACACCTTC. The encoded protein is CSASLSHTGYGYTF.

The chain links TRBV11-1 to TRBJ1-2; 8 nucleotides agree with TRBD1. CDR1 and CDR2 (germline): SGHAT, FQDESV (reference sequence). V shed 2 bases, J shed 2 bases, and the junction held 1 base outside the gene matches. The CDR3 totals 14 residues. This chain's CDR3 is CASSLRTGNYGYTF. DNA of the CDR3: TGTGCCAGCAGCTTAAGGACAGGGAACTATGGCTACACCTTC.

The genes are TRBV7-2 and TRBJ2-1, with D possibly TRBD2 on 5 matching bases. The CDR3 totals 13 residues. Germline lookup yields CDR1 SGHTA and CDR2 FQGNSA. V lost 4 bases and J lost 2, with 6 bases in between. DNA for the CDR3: TGTGCCAGCAGCTGGGAGCCCTACAATGAGCAGTTCTTC. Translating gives CASSWEPYNEQFF.

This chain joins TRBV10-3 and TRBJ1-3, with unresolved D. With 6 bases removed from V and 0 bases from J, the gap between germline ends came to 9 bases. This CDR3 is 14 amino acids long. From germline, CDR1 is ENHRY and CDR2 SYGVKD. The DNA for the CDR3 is TGTGCCATCAGGGGCTTACTCTCTGGAAACACCATATATTTT. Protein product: CAIRGLLSGNTIYF.

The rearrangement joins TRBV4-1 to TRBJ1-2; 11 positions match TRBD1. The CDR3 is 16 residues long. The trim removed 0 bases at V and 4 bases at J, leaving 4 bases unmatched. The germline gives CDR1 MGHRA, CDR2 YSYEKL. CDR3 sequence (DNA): TGCGCCAGCAGCCAAGATTGGACAGGGGGCGCCTATGGCTACACCTTC. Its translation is CASSQDWTGGAYGYTF.

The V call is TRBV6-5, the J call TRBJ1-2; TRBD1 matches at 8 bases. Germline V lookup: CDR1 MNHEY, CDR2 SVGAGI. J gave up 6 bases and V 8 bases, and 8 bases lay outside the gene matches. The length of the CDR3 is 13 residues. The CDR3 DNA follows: TGTGCCAGCTTGACAGGGGAGTTGGATGGCTACACCTTC. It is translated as CASLTGELDGYTF.

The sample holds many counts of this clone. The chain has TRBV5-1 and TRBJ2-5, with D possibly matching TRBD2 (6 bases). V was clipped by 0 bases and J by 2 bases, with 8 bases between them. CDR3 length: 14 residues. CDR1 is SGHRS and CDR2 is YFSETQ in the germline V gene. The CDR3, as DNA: TGCGCCAGCAGCTTGGGGAGGGGACAAGAGACCCAGTACTTC. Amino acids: CASSLGRGQETQYF.

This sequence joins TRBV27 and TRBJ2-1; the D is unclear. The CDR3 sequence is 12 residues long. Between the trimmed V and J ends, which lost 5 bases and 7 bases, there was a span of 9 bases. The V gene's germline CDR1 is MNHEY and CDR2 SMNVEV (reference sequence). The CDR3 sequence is CASSLTPNEQFF. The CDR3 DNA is TGTGCCAGCAGTCTAACGCCTAATGAGCAGTTCTTC.

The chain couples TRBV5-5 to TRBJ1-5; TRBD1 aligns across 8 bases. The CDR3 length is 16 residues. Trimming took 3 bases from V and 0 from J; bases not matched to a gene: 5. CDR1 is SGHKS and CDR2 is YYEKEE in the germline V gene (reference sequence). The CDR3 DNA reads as TGTGCCAGCAGCTATAATACAGGGGGTAGCAATCAGCCCCAGCATTTT. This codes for CASSYNTGGSNQPQHF.

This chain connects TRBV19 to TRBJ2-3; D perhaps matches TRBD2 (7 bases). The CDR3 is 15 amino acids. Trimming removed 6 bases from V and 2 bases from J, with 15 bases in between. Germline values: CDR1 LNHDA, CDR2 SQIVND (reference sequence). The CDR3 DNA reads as TGTGCCAGTAGGCTACAGGGAGGGGTCACAGATACGCAGTATTTT. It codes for CASRLQGGVTDTQYF.

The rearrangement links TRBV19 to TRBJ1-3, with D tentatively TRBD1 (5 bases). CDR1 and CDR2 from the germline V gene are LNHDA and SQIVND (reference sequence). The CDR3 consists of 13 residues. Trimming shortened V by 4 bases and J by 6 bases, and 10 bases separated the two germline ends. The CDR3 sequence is CASSKGDLNTIYF. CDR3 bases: TGTGCCAGTAGTAAAGGGGATTTAAACACCATATATTTT.

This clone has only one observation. This CDR3 is CASSLGAPIPAFF. In nucleotides, the CDR3 is TGTGCCAGCAGCTTGGGAGCTCCGATACCGGCTTTCTTT. This chain links TRBV5-5 with TRBJ1-1; D uncertain. The CDR3 covers 13 residues. V was shortened by 0 bases and J by 11 bases, with 14 bases between the two germline ends. Germline-derived CDR1 and CDR2 are SGHKS and YYEKEE (reference sequence). Combining the CDR3 with reference TRBV5-5 and TRBJ1-1 gives the whole variable domain DAGVTQSPTHLIKTRGQQVTLRCSPISGHKSVSWYQQVLGQGPQFIFQYYEKEERGRGNFPDRFSARQFPNYSSELNVNALLLGDSALYLCASSLGAPIPAFFGQGTRLTVV.

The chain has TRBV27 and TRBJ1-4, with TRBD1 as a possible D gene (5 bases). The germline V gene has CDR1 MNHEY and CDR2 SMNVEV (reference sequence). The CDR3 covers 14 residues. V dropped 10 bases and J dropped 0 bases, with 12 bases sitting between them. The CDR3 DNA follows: TGTGCCACCAAGGGGTCAGCAACTAATGAAAAACTGTTTTTT. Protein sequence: CATKGSATNEKLFF.

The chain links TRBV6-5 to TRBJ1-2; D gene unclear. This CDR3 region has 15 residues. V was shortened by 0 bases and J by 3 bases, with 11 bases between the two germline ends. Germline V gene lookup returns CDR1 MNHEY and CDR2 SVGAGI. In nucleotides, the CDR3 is TGTGCCAGCAGTTACTCCGGGTTCAGAGACTATGGCTACACCTTC. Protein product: CASSYSGFRDYGYTF.

The CDR3 loop reads CATSRLAGMPNNEQFF. CDR3 DNA: TGTGCCACCAGCAGATTAGCGGGAATGCCAAACAATGAGCAGTTCTTC. This chain connects TRBV15 to TRBJ2-1; 8 positions match TRBD2. The length of the CDR3 is 16 residues. Germline V gene data show CDR1 as LNHNV and CDR2 as YYDKDF (reference sequence). Unmatched junction bases numbered 8, after V lost 2 bases and J lost 5 bases. Full variable domain (remainder filled in from reference TRBV15 and TRBJ2-1): DAMVIQNPRYQVTQFGKPVTLSCSQTLNHNVMYWYQQKSSQAPKLLFHYYDKDFNNEADTPDNFQSRRPNTSFCFLDIRSPGLGDTAMYLCATSRLAGMPNNEQFFGPGTRLTVL.

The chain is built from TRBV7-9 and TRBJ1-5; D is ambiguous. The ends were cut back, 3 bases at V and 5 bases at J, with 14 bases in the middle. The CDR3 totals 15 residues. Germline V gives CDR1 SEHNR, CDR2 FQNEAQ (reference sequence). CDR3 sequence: CASSFSSGEYQPQHF. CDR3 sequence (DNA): TGTGCCAGCAGCTTCTCCAGTGGGGAGTATCAGCCCCAGCATTTT.

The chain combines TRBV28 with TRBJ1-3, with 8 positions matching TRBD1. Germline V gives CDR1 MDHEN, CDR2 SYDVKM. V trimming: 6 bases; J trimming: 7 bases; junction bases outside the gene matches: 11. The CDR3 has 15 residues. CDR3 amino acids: CASSPTQGATNTIYF. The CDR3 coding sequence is TGTGCCAGCAGCCCCACCCAGGGGGCAACCAACACCATATATTTT.

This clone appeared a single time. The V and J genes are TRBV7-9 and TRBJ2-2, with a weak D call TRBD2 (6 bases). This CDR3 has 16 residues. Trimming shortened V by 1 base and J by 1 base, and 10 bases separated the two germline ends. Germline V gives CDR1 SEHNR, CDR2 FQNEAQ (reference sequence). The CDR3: CASSLERARNTGELFF. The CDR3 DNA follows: TGTGCCAGCAGCTTAGAGCGGGCGAGGAACACCGGGGAGCTGTTTTTT.

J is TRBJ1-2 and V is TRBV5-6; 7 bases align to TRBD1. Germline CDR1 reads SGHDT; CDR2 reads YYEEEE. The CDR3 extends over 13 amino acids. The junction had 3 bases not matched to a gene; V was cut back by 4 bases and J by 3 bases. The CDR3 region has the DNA TGTGCCAGCAGCCCGGGACAGTACTATGGCTACACCTTC. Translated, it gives CASSPGQYYGYTF.

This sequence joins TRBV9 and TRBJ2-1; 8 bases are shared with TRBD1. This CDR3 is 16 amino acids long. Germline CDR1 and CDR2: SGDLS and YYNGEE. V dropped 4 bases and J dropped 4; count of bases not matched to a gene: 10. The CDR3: CASSLVDRGGYNEQFF. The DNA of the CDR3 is TGTGCCAGCAGCCTAGTAGACAGGGGTGGGTACAATGAGCAGTTCTTC. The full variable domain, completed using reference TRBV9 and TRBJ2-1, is DSGVTQTPKHLITATGQRVTLRCSPRSGDLSVYWYQQSLDQGLQFLIQYYNGEERAKGNILERFSAQQFPDLHSELNLSSLELGDSALYFCASSLVDRGGYNEQFFGPGTRLTVL.

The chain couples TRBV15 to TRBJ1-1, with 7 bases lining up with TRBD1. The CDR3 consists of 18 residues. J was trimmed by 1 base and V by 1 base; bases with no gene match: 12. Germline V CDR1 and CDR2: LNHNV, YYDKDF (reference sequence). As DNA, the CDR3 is TGTGCCACCAGCAGAGCCTCTTTTAACAGGGGCCGGAACACTGAAGCTTTCTTT. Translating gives CATSRASFNRGRNTEAFF.

CDR3 in DNA: TGTGCCAGCAGTCTCGGACCCTCCCGGGGGCAGTACTTC. This codes for CASSLGPSRGQYF. The genes are TRBV6-2 or TRBV6-3 and TRBJ2-7, with D tentatively TRBD2 (5 bases). V was clipped by 5 bases and J by 9 bases, with 17 bases between them. CDR1 and CDR2 (germline): MNHEY, SVGEGT. The CDR3 has 13 amino acids.